The 9 T cell receptor beta chains listed next were all sequenced from one sample in a study of beta chain features in type 1 diabetes. Study conclusions and caveats: All four CD4+ subsets of Type 1 diabetes patients contained TCRB CDR3s that were moderately but significantly shorter.

Investigators reverse transcribed all isolated RNA, so they sequenced expressed TCRB transcripts. Using immunoSEQ multiplex PCR, the repertoire was profiled, and TCRdb retains in-frame clones only, with some absent. The sample lists roughly 290,000 clones, approximately 15% occurring once. These receptors have no identified antigens. The sample was naive CD4+ T cells from blood. Receptors were obtained from a man between 18 and 35 years old with type 1 diabetes.

This clone turned up a few times. The V call is TRBV19, the J call TRBJ2-6, with 7 bases fitting TRBD2. The V segment lost 3 bases and the J segment 0 bases; nucleotides outside the gene matches: 8. Germline assignment: CDR1 LNHDA and CDR2 SQIVND (reference sequence). This CDR3 has 18 residues. Written as DNA, the CDR3 is TGTGCCAGTAGTATTCGGGCTAGCGGAGCCTCTGGGGCCAACGTCCTGACTTTC. This codes for CASSIRASGASGANVLTF.

In nucleotides, the CDR3 is TGTGCCAGCAGGGGAGGATCTGGAAACACCATATATTTT. This translates into CASRGGSGNTIYF. The chain carries TRBV28 and TRBJ1-3; unclear D gene. V dropped 6 bases and J dropped 1 base, with 7 bases sitting between them. The CDR3 has 13 residues. Per the germline V gene, CDR1 is MDHEN and CDR2 is SYDVKM.

As for this clone: At one end, the junction sequence differs from germline, possibly due to a read error. The chain carries TRBV4-2 and TRBJ1-2, with 10 bases matching TRBD1. The CDR3 totals 16 residues. Germline-derived CDR1 and CDR2 are LGHNA and YNFKEQ. The CDR3, as DNA: TGTGCCAGCAGGCAAGTTTGGGGACAGGGGTCCTATGGCTACACCTTC. This sequence encodes CASRQVWGQGSYGYTF.

The chain carries TRBV7-2 and TRBJ2-2; 8 positions agree with TRBD1. Trimming took 4 bases from V and 9 from J; bases not matched to a gene: 10. The CDR3 is 15 amino acids. The germline V gene has CDR1 SGHTA and CDR2 FQGNSA. This CDR3 reads CASSSGTGRGRELFF. In nucleotides, the CDR3 is TGTGCCAGCAGCTCAGGGACAGGCCGTGGGCGGGAGCTGTTTTTT. The complete variable domain, with remaining parts taken from reference TRBV7-2 and TRBJ2-2, reads GAGVSQSPSNKVTEKGKDVELRCDPISGHTALYWYRQSLGQGLEFLIYFQGNSAPDKSGLPSDRFSAERTGGSVSTLTIQRTQQEDSAVYLCASSSGTGRGRELFFGEGSRLTVL.

This clone was recorded a few times. The V call is TRBV28, the J call TRBJ2-3, with D hard to call. The CDR3 is 13 residues long. Germline assignment: CDR1 MDHEN and CDR2 SYDVKM. Trimming shortened V by 6 bases and J by 5 bases, and 12 bases separated the two germline ends. DNA for the CDR3: TGTGCCAGCAGAATCCAGGCGATAGATACGCAGTATTTT. It encodes CASRIQAIDTQYF.

In its sample, this clone was seen a few times. The rearrangement joins TRBV6-5 to TRBJ1-2, with D unclear. Trimming took 0 bases from V and 8 from J, leaving 10 bases between them. Germline values: CDR1 MNHEY, CDR2 SVGAGI. The CDR3 totals 13 residues. As DNA, the CDR3 is TGTGCCAGCAGTTACTCAGTGGTACGGGGCTACACCTTC. It is translated as CASSYSVVRGYTF.

The V gene is TRBV28, the J gene TRBJ2-7; D gene ambiguous. Trimming took off 5 bases at V and 8 bases at J, with 10 bases between the two ends. The CDR3 totals 11 residues. Germline V gene data show CDR1 as MDHEN and CDR2 as SYDVKM. CDR3 amino acids: CASSPLRKQYF. Written as DNA, the CDR3 is TGTGCCAGCAGTCCCCTCAGGAAGCAGTACTTC.

The CDR3 nucleotides read TGTGCCAGCAGCTTTGGGGAGGGCGCAGCTTTCTTT. It yields the protein CASSFGEGAAFF. V gene TRBV11-1 combines with J gene TRBJ1-1; D unclear. This CDR3 has 12 residues. V was shortened by 3 bases and J by 10 bases, with 12 bases between the two germline ends. Per germline, CDR1 SGHAT and CDR2 FQDESV (reference sequence).

This clone has a handful of counts. The V call is TRBV9, the J call TRBJ2-1, with 7 bases lining up with TRBD2. V lost 2 bases and J lost 6; bases outside the gene matches: 5. This CDR3 contains 14 residues. The germline V gene has CDR1 SGDLS and CDR2 YYNGEE. Here the CDR3 reads CASSVGGISNEQFF. CDR3 nucleotide sequence: TGTGCCAGCAGCGTGGGGGGGATCTCCAATGAGCAGTTCTTC.